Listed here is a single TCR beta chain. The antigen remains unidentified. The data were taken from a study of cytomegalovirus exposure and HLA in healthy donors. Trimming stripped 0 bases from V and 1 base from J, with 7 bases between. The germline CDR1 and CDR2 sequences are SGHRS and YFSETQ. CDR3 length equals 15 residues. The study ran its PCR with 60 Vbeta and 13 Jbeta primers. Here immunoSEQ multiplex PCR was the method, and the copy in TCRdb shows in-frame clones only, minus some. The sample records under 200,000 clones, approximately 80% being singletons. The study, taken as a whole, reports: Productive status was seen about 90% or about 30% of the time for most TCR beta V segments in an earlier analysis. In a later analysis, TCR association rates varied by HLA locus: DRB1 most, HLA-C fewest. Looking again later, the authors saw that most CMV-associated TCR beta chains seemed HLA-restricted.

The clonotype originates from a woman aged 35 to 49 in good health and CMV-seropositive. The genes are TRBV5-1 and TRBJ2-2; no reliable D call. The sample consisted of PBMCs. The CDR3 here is CASSLASVNTGELFF. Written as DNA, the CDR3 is TGCGCCAGCAGCTTGGCCAGCGTGAACACCGGGGAGCTGTTTTTT.